This T cell receptor (beta chain) derives from a study of T cell responses to AZD1222 COVID-19 vaccine. Profiling relied on immunoSEQ multiplex PCR, and the TCRdb table lists in-frame clones only, not all of them. Seen here are some 150,000 clones, about nine tenths observed once, and the top ten hold approximately 2.3%. The CDR3 extends over 15 amino acids. CDR1 is MDHEN and CDR2 is SYDVKM in the germline V gene. Trimming removed 8 bases from V and 2 bases from J, with 16 bases in between. Sample: peripheral blood, taken on day 0 of AZD1222 vaccination. The genes are TRBV28 and TRBJ1-5, with D perhaps TRBD1 (5 bases). This clonotype was obtained from an adult in good health. In nucleotides, the CDR3 is TGTGCCAGCTCCCTCGGGGCTCGGGGCAATCAGCCCCAGCATTTT. Translated: CASSLGARGNQPQHF.